These T cell receptor beta chains were read from a single sample in a study of T cell repertoires in cytomegalovirus infection. These receptors' antigens are unknown. MiXCR was run by TCRdb on the reads, yielding one entry per CDR3 protein. The table lists approximately 1,000,000 distinct CDR3 sequences, roughly a third of them singletons. This specimen consisted of cultured CD8+ T cells from PBMCs, obtained from culture after CMV antigen stimulation. These receptors were taken from a human donor in good health (CMV status not recorded). Some clones in this sample may be carry-over from other donors' samples. Both conserved end residues are part of each CDR3. D genes are given only for firm matches. Size values are once, few and many counts, or a class for expanded clones, and some rows have none.

>TRBV12-5|.|TRBJ1-2|.
TGTGCTAGTGGTTTGACGACCGACTATGGCTACACCTTC
CASGLTTDYGYTF
>TRBV7-2|many|TRBJ2-1|TRBD2
TGTGCCAGCAGCTTAAGGGGCATGATGGCGGGGGCCTACAATGAGCAGTTCTTC
CASSLRGMMAGAYNEQFF
>TRBV19|.|TRBJ2-5|.
TGTGCCAGTAGTGCACACAGGGACGTAATGGAGACCCAGTACTTC
CASSAHRDVMETQYF
>TRBV24-1|.|TRBJ1-1|.
TGTGCCACCAGTGATTTGTGGAACACTGAAGCTTTCTTT
CATSDLWNTEAFF
>TRBV9|.|TRBJ2-5|TRBD1
TGTGCCAGCAGCGTACTGACAGGGGGCCGTGAGACCCAGTACTTC
CASSVLTGGRETQYF
>TRBV5-6|.|TRBJ2-7|.
TGTGCCAGCAGCTTGGCCGGGCACCTCTACGAGCAGTACTTC
CASSLAGHLYEQYF
>TRBV7-2|few|TRBJ1-1|.
TGTGCCAGCAGCATTAGTAGAGGGGCATACACTGAAGCTTTCTTT
CASSISRGAYTEAFF
>TRBV12-3/TRBV12-4|.|TRBJ2-5|.
TGTGCCAGCAGTCTGGAGGTTGAGGCCCAGTACTTC
CASSLEVEAQYF
>TRBV4-1|few|TRBJ2-2|.
TGCGCCAGCAGCCCAGGGTTCAGGGTGGACACCGGGGAGCTGTTTTTT
CASSPGFRVDTGELFF
>TRBV12-3/TRBV12-4|few|TRBJ2-3|TRBD2
TGTGCCAGCTTTTCTAGCGGGGGGGCGACAGATACGCAGTATTTT
CASFSSGGATDTQYF
>TRBV6-6|.|TRBJ2-2|TRBD2
TGTGCCAGCAGTAAAACTAGCGGGGGGCCCACCGGGGAGCTGTTTTTT
CASSKTSGGPTGELFF
>TRBV7-9|few|TRBJ1-2|.
TGTGCCAGCAGCCGAAACCCCTTGACGGAAAACTATGGCTACACCTTC
CASSRNPLTENYGYTF
>TRBV12-3/TRBV12-4|few|TRBJ2-3|.
TGTGCCAGCAGCCCATCCCTGCGGGGGCTCGGTACGCAGTATTTT
CASSPSLRGLGTQYF
>TRBV9|.|TRBJ2-3|TRBD2
TGTGCCAGCAGCGTAGAGAGCGGGGGGCTTGTAGATACGCAGTATTTT
CASSVESGGLVDTQYF
>TRBV6-5|once|TRBJ1-5|.
TGTGCCAGCAGTTATGGGCTCCCCGAGGGCAATCAGCCCCAGCATTTT
CASSYGLPEGNQPQHF
>TRBV3-1|few|TRBJ2-5|TRBD1
TGTGCCAGCAGCCGAGGGGAGGCGACAGGGGGCCAAGAGACCCAGTACTTC
CASSRGEATGGQETQYF
>TRBV7-6|few|TRBJ1-2|TRBD1
TGTGCCAGCAGTCCACAGGGGGCAGATGGCTACACCTTC
CASSPQGADGYTF
>TRBV4-1|few|TRBJ1-4|.
TGCGCCAGCAGCGAAGTCGGCGGGGCTAAGGGTGAAAAACTGTTTTTT
CASSEVGGAKGEKLFF
>TRBV7-6|few|TRBJ1-4|.
TGTGCCAGCAGCTTAGAGGGACTGTCTAATGAAAAACTGTTTTTT
CASSLEGLSNEKLFF
>TRBV20-1|few|TRBJ2-5|TRBD2
TGCAGTGCGGCGGGGGGCATCCAAGAGACCCAGTACTTC
CSAAGGIQETQYF
>TRBV6-6|.|TRBJ1-5|.
TGTGCCAGCAGTTACGTAGGGATTGATCAGCCCCAGCATTTT
CASSYVGIDQPQHF
>TRBV7-9|few|TRBJ1-2|TRBD1
TGTGCCAGCAGCTCAATAAGGACAGGGTCGGGCTATGGCTACACCTTC
CASSSIRTGSGYGYTF
>TRBV7-4|.|TRBJ2-7|TRBD2
TGTGCCAGCAGCCCCGGGACTAGCTTCTACGAGCAGTACTTC
CASSPGTSFYEQYF
>TRBV12-3/TRBV12-4|.|TRBJ2-1|TRBD1
TGTGCCAGCAGTCCCCACAGGGGGACACACGTTGAGCAGTTCTTC
CASSPHRGTHVEQFF
>TRBV12-3/TRBV12-4|few|TRBJ1-2|TRBD1
TGTGCCAGCAGTTCCACAGGGGCCTATGGCTACACCTTC
CASSSTGAYGYTF
>TRBV4-1|.|TRBJ1-5|.
TGTGCCAGCAGCCAAGTAATGGGGTTCAATCAGCCCCAGCATTTT
CASSQVMGFNQPQHF
>TRBV2|.|TRBJ1-1|TRBD1
TGTGCCAGCAGCGCAAAGGTGCAGGGGGCGCGTCTTTTCTTT
CASSAKVQGARLFF
>TRBV2|few|TRBJ1-1|TRBD1
TGTGCCAGCAGGATCCTGACAGGGGAAGTGACTGAAGCTTTCTTT
CASRILTGEVTEAFF
>TRBV7-9|many|TRBJ2-1|.
TGTGCCAGCAGCCCCCTATGGGGGCTCTACAATGAGCAGTTCTTC
CASSPLWGLYNEQFF
>TRBV11-2|.|TRBJ1-1|.
TGTGCCAGCAGCCCGAGATACGCTTTCTTT
CASSPRYAFF
>TRBV6-1|few|TRBJ1-4|.
TGTGCCAGCAGTGGAGAACGGGGCTTTGCCGCTAATGAAAAACTGTTTTTT
CASSGERGFAANEKLFF
>TRBV29-1|.|TRBJ2-1|.
TGCTCCGGGGGTGATTACAATGAGCAGTTCTTC
CSGGDYNEQFF
>TRBV11-3|.|TRBJ2-1|TRBD1
TGTGCCAGCAGCTTAGAAGTTCCAGGGGGCAGTGAGCAGTTCTTC
CASSLEVPGGSEQFF
>TRBV12-3/TRBV12-4|few|TRBJ2-6|.
TGTGCCAGCAGTTTAACGTCTGAGGCCAACGTCCTGACTTTC
CASSLTSEANVLTF
>TRBV27|few|TRBJ2-4|.
TGTGCCAGCAGTTCTACCACACAGGGGAGGACTTTGGACTTC
CASSSTTQGRTLDF
>TRBV6-6|.|TRBJ1-1|.
TGTGCCAGGTTCGACGGGAACACTGAAGCTTTCTTT
CARFDGNTEAFF
>TRBV14|.|TRBJ2-1|TRBD1
TGTGCCAGCAGCCAAGATGGAACAGGGGGTTGGAGCTCCTACAATGAGCAGTTCTTC
CASSQDGTGGWSSYNEQFF
>TRBV5-5|few|TRBJ2-2|.
TGTGCCAGCAGCAGGGCGAGCGGGACCGGGGAGCTGTTTTTT
CASSRASGTGELFF
>TRBV27|.|TRBJ2-2|.
TGTGCCAGCAGTTTGGATGAGTTTACCCTAATCTCCGGGGAGCTGTTTTTT
CASSLDEFTLISGELFF
>TRBV19|few|TRBJ2-1|.
TGTGCCAGCCCCCTGAGGGAGCAGTTCTTC
CASPLREQFF
>TRBV4-2|few|TRBJ2-3|TRBD2
TGTGCCAGCAGCCAAGATCGAGCGGGGGGCCGGGGTAGGGATACGCAGTATTTT
CASSQDRAGGRGRDTQYF
>TRBV7-8|.|TRBJ1-2|.
TGTGCCAGCAGCTTAAATCCCGACCCCTATGGCTACACCTTC
CASSLNPDPYGYTF
>TRBV12-3/TRBV12-4|few|TRBJ2-3|.
TGTGCCAGCGGGCGGGGCTATTCTAGCACAGATACGCAGTATTTT
CASGRGYSSTDTQYF
>TRBV6-6|few|TRBJ1-3|TRBD1
TGTGCCAGCAGTTACGTTTGGGACAGGGGAACTGGAAACACCATATATTTT
CASSYVWDRGTGNTIYF
>TRBV7-2|many|TRBJ1-5|.
TGTGCCAGCAGCTTGCAGGGGCTCGCAGATCAGCCCCAGCATTTT
CASSLQGLADQPQHF
>TRBV9|.|TRBJ2-3|TRBD2
TGTGCCAGCAGCGTAGCTGAGCTAGCGGCTAGCACAGATACGCAGTATTTT
CASSVAELAASTDTQYF
>TRBV27|.|TRBJ2-3|.
TGTGCCAGCAGTTTGTCTCAACAGGGAAAAGGGACAGATACGCAGTATTTT
CASSLSQQGKGTDTQYF
>TRBV2|.|TRBJ2-2|.
TGTGCCAGCACAACCGGTGGCGGGAGGGAGCTGTTTTTT
CASTTGGGRELFF
>TRBV6-1|many|TRBJ2-7|TRBD1
TGTGCCAGCAGTGATGGGACAGGGGGCTGGATCTACGAGCAGTACTTC
CASSDGTGGWIYEQYF
>TRBV12-3/TRBV12-4|few|TRBJ1-1|.
TGTGCCAGCACAGGGCCTAACACTGAAGCTTTCTTT
CASTGPNTEAFF
>TRBV4-3|.|TRBJ2-5|TRBD2
TGCGCCAGCAGCCAAGATGGGCTAGCGGGGATAGGAGAGACCCAGTACTTC
CASSQDGLAGIGETQYF
>TRBV7-9|.|TRBJ2-5|TRBD1
TGTGCCAGCTCCCTCAGGGACAGAATTCAAAGCAATCAAGAGACCCAGTACTTC
CASSLRDRIQSNQETQYF
>TRBV11-3|once|TRBJ2-5|.
TGTGCCAGCAGCTTAGATCCCGGGGCCAAGTACTTC
CASSLDPGAKYF
>TRBV5-4|.|TRBJ2-7|.
TGTGCCAGCAGGGATGCAAAAGGCGAGCAGTACTTC
CASRDAKGEQYF
>TRBV6-5|.|TRBJ1-1|.
TGTGCCAGCAGTTGGGGGTATTTAACTGAAGCTTTCTTT
CASSWGYLTEAFF
>TRBV7-9|.|TRBJ1-1|.
TGTGCCAGCAGCTTAGAAGACAGGTCAGCTTTCTTT
CASSLEDRSAFF
>TRBV12-3/TRBV12-4|.|TRBJ2-2|.
TGTGCCAGCAGTGAAGTCGGGGAGCTGTTTTTT
CASSEVGELFF